Shown below are 8 T cell receptor beta chains from a single sample sequenced in a study of blood T cell repertoires in COVID-19. TCRdb's copy holds only in-frame clones and misses some; the assay was immunoSEQ multiplex PCR. The sample has 75,000 or so clones; less than 90% are singletons. Material for sequencing was peripheral blood. The receptor set was obtained from a woman aged 80 or over with acute or convalescent COVID-19.

The V call is TRBV19, the J call TRBJ1-3; tentative D call: TRBD1 (5 bases). The V gene's germline CDR1 is LNHDA and CDR2 SQIVND (reference sequence). The V end was cut by 3 bases, the J end by 1 base, with 7 bases between. This CDR3 is 14 amino acids long. The CDR3 reads CASSIRGSGNTIYF. CDR3 DNA sequence: TGTGCCAGTAGTATCCGGGGGTCTGGAAACACCATATATTTT.

This rearrangement joins TRBV6-5 to TRBJ2-1; D might be TRBD2 (6 bases). Germline loops: CDR1 MNHEY, CDR2 SVGAGI. Trimming cost V 8 bases and J 0 bases, with 14 bases left between them. The CDR3 extends over 15 amino acids. The CDR3 coding sequence is TGTGCCAGCTCCCCTTCTAGCGTCTCCTACAATGAGCAGTTCTTC. Encoded protein: CASSPSSVSYNEQFF.

This chain links TRBV9 with TRBJ1-2, with D tentatively TRBD1 (5 bases). The CDR3 contains 13 residues. CDR1 is SGDLS and CDR2 is YYNGEE in the germline V gene. Between the trimmed V and J ends, which lost 3 bases and 7 bases, there was a span of 13 bases. CDR3 sequence (DNA): TGTGCCAGCAGCGAGCAGGGCTCGTCTGGCTACACCTTC. Its protein is CASSEQGSSGYTF.

This clone was seen a few times. The CDR3 region has the DNA TGCGCCAGCACCCCGTATAATAGACTAGCGGGGAATGAGCAGTTCTTC. This encodes CASTPYNRLAGNEQFF. This chain joins TRBV5-1 and TRBJ2-1; 11 bases align to TRBD2. The V gene's germline CDR1 is SGHRS and CDR2 YFSETQ. The CDR3 loop spans 16 amino acids. The V gene end was trimmed by 6 bases and the J gene end by 7 bases; junction bases not matched to a gene: 12.

V gene TRBV7-3 combines with J gene TRBJ2-5; 8 bases agree with TRBD2. The CDR3 covers 16 residues. J lost 5 bases, V lost 5 bases, and 13 bases had no gene match. Germline CDR1 SGHTA, CDR2 FQGTGA. The CDR3 DNA sequence: TGTGCCAGCAGCCGTAACCCACGGGGGGGCGGGGAGACCCAGTACTTC. Amino acid sequence: CASSRNPRGGGETQYF.

This clone has more than one count but fewer than ten. V gene TRBV29-1 combines with J gene TRBJ1-2; 8 nucleotides match TRBD1. The CDR3 loop spans 13 amino acids. The germline V gene has CDR1 SQVTM and CDR2 ANQGSEA. Trimming took 7 bases from V and 3 from J; bases not matched to a gene: 7. CDR3 region: CSATTGEDYGYTF. In DNA form, the CDR3 reads TGCAGCGCAACGACAGGGGAGGACTATGGCTACACCTTC.

The rearrangement links TRBV11-3 to TRBJ1-1; D may be TRBD1 (5 bases). The CDR3 is 13 amino acids. Germline loops: CDR1 SGHNT, CDR2 YENEEA. The germline V and J ends were trimmed by 3 bases and 3 bases, with 8 bases remaining between them. The CDR3, as DNA: TGTGCCAGCAGCTTCAGGGTGGACACTGAAGCTTTCTTT. It encodes CASSFRVDTEAFF.

The V call is TRBV3-1 (or the pseudogene TRBV3-2), the J call TRBJ1-2; D gene ambiguous. V lost 1 base to trimming and J lost 8 bases, with 11 bases between them. CDR3 length equals 13 residues. CDR1 is LGHDT and CDR2 is YNNKEL in the germline V gene (reference sequence). The CDR3 region is CASSQGTRRGYTF. DNA of the CDR3: TGTGCCAGCAGCCAAGGAACACGTCGCGGCTACACCTTC.